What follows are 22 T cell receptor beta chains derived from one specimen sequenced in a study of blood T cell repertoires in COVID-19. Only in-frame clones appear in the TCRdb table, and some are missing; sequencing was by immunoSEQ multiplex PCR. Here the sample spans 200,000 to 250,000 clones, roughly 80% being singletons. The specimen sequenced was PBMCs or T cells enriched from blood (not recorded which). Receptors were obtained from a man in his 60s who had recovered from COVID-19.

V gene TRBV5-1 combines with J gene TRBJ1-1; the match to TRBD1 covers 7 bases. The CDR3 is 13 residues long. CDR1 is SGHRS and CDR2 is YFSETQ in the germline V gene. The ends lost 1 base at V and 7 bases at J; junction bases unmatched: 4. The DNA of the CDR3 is TGCGCCAGCAGCTTGCCGGGACAGCATGAAGCTTTCTTT. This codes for CASSLPGQHEAFF.

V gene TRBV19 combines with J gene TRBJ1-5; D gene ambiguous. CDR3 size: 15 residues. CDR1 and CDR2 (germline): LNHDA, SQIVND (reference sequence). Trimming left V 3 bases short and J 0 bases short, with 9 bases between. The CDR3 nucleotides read TGTGCCAGTAGTATTTACAGCTATAGCAATCAGCCCCAGCATTTT. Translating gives CASSIYSYSNQPQHF.

The CDR3 coding sequence is TGTGCCAGCAGCTTAGATCGGGGACAGAGCTATGGCTACACCTTC. Residues: CASSLDRGQSYGYTF. The chain is built from TRBV11-3 and TRBJ1-2, with 7 bases matching TRBD1. The V gene end was trimmed by 0 bases and the J gene end by 4 bases; junction bases not matched to a gene: 5. CDR1 and CDR2 from the germline V gene are SGHNT and YENEEA. The CDR3 runs to 15 residues.

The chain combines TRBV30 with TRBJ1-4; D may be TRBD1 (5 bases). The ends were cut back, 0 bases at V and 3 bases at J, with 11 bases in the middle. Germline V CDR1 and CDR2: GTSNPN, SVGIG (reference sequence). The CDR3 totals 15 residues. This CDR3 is CAWSVGGSSNEKLFF. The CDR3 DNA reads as TGTGCCTGGAGTGTCGGGGGGAGCTCTAATGAAAAACTGTTTTTT.

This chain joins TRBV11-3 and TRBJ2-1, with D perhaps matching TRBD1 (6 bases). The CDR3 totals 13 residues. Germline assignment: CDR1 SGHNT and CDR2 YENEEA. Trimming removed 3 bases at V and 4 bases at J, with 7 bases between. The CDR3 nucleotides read TGTGCCAGCAGCTTTACAGGGTACAATGAGCAGTTCTTC. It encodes CASSFTGYNEQFF.

CDR3 DNA sequence: TGCGCCAGCAACGACAGGGTATTTCACAATGAGCAGTTCTTC. Translation gives CASNDRVFHNEQFF. V is TRBV10-2 and J is TRBJ2-1, with 7 bases fitting TRBD1. The CDR3 totals 14 residues. Unmatched junction bases numbered 8, after V lost 7 bases and J lost 5 bases. Germline V gives CDR1 WSHSY, CDR2 SAAADI.

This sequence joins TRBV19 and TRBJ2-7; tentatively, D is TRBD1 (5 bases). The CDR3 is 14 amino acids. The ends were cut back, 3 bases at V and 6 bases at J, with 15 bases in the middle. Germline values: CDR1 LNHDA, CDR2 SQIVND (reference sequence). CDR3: CASSIGRVSGEQYF. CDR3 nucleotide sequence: TGTGCCAGTAGTATTGGCAGGGTATCGGGCGAGCAGTACTTC.

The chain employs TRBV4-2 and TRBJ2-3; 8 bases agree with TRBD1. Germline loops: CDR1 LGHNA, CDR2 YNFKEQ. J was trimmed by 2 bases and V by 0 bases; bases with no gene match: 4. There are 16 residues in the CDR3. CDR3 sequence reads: CASSQEGQAVTDTQYF. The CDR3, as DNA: TGTGCCAGCAGCCAAGAGGGACAGGCGGTCACAGATACGCAGTATTTT.

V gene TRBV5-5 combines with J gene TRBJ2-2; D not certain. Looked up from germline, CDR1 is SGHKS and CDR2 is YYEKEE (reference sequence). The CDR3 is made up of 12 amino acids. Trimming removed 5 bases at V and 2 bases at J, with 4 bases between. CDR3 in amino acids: CASSHNTGELFF. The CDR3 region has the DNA TGTGCCAGCAGTCATAACACCGGGGAGCTGTTTTTT.

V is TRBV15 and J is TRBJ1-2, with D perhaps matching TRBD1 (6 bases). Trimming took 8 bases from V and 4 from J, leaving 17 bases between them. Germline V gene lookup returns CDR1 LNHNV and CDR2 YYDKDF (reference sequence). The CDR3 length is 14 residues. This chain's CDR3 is CATSRGGEGYGYTF. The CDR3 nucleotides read TGTGCCACCTCTAGGGGGGGTGAAGGCTATGGCTACACCTTC.

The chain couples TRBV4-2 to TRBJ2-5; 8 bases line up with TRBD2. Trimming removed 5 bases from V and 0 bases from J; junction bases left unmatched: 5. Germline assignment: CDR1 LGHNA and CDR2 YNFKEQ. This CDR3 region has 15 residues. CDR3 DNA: TGTGCCAGCAGCTTACACGGGGGGGACCAAGAGACCCAGTACTTC. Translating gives CASSLHGGDQETQYF.

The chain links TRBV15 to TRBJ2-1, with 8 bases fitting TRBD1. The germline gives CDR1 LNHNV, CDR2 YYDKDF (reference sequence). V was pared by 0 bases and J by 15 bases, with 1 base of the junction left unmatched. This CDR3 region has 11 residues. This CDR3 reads CATSREDRVFF. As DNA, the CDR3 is TGTGCCACCAGCAGAGAGGACAGGGTGTTCTTC.

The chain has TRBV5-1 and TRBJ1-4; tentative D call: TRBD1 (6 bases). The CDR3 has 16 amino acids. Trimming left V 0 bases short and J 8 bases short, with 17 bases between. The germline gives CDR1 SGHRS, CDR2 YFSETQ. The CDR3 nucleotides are TGCGCCAGCAGCTTGGCCGGGGCCAGGGGAGAAGAAAAACTGTTTTTT. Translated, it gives CASSLAGARGEEKLFF.

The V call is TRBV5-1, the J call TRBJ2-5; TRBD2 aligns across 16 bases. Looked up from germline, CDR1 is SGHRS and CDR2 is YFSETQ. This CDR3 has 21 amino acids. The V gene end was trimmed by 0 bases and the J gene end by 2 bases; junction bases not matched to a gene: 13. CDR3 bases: TGCGCCAGCAGCTTGGGCCCGATGACGGGACTAGCGGGGGGGATACAAGAGACCCAGTACTTC. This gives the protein CASSLGPMTGLAGGIQETQYF.

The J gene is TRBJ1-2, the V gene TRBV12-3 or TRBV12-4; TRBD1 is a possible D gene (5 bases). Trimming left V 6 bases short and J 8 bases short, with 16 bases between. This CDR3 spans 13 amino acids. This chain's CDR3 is CASRPDRKGGYTF. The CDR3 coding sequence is TGTGCCAGCAGACCCGACCGAAAGGGGGGCTACACCTTC.

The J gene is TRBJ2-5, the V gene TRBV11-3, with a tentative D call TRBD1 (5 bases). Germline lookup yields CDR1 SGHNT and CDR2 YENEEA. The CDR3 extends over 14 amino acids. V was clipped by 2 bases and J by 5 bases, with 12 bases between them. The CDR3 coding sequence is TGTGCCAGCAGCTTATTCAGGGAAGTCGAGACCCAGTACTTC. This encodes CASSLFREVETQYF.

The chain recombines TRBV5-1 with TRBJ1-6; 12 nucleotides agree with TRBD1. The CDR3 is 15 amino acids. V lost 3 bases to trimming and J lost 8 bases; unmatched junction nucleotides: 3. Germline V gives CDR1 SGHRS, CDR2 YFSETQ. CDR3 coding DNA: TGCGCCAGCAGCTCAGGGACAGGGGGCGATTCACCCCTCCACTTT. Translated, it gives CASSSGTGGDSPLHF.

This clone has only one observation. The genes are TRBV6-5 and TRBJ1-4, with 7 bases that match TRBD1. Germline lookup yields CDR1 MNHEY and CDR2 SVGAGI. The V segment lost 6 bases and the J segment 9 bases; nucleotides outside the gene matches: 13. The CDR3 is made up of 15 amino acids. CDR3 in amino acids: CASSPPGRGPKKLFF. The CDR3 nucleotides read TGTGCCAGCAGCCCCCCCGGGAGGGGGCCCAAAAAACTGTTTTTT.

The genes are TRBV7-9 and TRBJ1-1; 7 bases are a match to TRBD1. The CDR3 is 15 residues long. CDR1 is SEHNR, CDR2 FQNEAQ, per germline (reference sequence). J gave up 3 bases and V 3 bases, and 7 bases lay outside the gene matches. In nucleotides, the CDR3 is TGTGCCAGCAGCTTTCCCCGGACAGGCCACACTGAAGCTTTCTTT. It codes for CASSFPRTGHTEAFF.

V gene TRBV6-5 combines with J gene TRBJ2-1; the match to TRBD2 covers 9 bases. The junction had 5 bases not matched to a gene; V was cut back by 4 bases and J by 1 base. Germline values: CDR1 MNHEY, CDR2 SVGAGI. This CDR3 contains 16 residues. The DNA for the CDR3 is TGTGCCAGCAGTTCGGAGCGGGGGGCTTCCTACAATGAGCAGTTCTTC. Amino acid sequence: CASSSERGASYNEQFF.

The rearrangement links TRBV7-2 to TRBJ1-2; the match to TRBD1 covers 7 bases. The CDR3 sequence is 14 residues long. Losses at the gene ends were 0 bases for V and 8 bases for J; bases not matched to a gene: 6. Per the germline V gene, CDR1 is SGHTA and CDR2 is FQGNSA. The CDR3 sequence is CASSLAQGRGGYTF. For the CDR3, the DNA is TGTGCCAGCAGCTTAGCACAGGGGAGAGGAGGCTACACCTTC.

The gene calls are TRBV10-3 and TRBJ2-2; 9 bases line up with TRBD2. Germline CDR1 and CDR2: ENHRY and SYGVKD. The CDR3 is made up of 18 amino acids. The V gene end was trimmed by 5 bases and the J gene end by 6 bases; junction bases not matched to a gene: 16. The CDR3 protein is CAISSGLAGGGAAGELFF. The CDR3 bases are TGTGCCATCAGTTCGGGACTAGCAGGCGGGGGCGCCGCCGGGGAGCTGTTTTTT.